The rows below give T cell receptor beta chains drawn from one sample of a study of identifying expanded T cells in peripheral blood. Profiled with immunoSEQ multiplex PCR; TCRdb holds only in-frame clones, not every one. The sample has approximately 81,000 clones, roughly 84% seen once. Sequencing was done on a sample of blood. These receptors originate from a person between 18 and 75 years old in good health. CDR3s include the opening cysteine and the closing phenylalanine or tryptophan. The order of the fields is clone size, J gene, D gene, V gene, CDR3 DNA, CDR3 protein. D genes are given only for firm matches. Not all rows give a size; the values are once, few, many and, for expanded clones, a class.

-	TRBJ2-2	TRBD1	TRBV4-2	TGTGCCAGCAGCCAAGATGCCGGGACAGCTTTCACCGGGGAGCTGTTTTTT	CASSQDAGTAFTGELFF
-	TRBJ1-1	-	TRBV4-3	TGCGCCAGCAGCCCATCAGCCTCTTTCGGTACTGAAGCTTTCTTT	CASSPSASFGTEAFF
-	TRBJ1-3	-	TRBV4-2	TGTGCCAGCAGCCAAGCCGGATCTGGGGAAGGCACCATATATTTT	CASSQAGSGEGTIYF
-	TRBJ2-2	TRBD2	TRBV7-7	TGTGCTAGCAGCTTAGGGACTACCCCTACCGGGGAGCTGTTTTTT	CASSLGTTPTGELFF
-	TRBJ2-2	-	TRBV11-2	TGTGCCAGCAGTGGGGCAGGGAGTGGCACCGGGGAGCTGTTTTTT	CASSGAGSGTGELFF
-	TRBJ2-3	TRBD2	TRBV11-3	TGTGCCAGCAGCCATGGGGCCGTAGGACTAGGGGATTGGGATACGCAGTATTTT	CASSHGAVGLGDWDTQYF
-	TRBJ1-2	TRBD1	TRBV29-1	TGCAGCGTTGAAGATCTAGACAGGGCCTATGGCTACACCTTC	CSVEDLDRAYGYTF
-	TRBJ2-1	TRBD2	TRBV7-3	TGTGCCAGCAGCCTGGGTAGCGGGAGGGCGGGCGAGCAGTTCTTC	CASSLGSGRAGEQFF
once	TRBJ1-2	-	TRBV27	TGTGCCAGCAGTTTATATCCCCCTCGTCAGGCATATGGCTACACCTTC	CASSLYPPRQAYGYTF
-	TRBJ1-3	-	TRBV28	TGTGCCAGCAGTTCCGGGAAAAACACCATATATTTT	CASSSGKNTIYF
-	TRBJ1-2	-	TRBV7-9	TGTGCCAGCAGCTTAGTAATCAATGGCTACACCTTC	CASSLVINGYTF
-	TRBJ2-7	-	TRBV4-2	TGTGCCAGCAGCCAAGATCCTGGGGGCGCAGGGCACTACGAGCAGTACTTC	CASSQDPGGAGHYEQYF
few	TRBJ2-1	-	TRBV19	TGTGCCAGTAGTACCGGCCACCCAGATTACAATGAGCAGTTCTTC	CASSTGHPDYNEQFF
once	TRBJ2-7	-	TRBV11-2	TGTGCCAGCAGCTTAGAGCTTCCCTACGAGCAGTACTTC	CASSLELPYEQYF
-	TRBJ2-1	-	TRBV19	TGTGCCAGTAGTATAGGGGGCTGGGCCTACAATGAGCAGTTCTTC	CASSIGGWAYNEQFF
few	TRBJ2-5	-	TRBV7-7	TGTGCTAGCAGCTTTACTGGAGGGCCCCAAGAGACCCAGTACTTC	CASSFTGGPQETQYF
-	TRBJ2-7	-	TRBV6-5	TGTGCCAGCAGTTACGGGGCGGACGAGCAGTACTTC	CASSYGADEQYF
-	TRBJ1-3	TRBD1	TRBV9	TGTGCCAGCAGCGTAGACCTACAGGGGGCGGTTTACCCTGGAAACACCATATATTTT	CASSVDLQGAVYPGNTIYF
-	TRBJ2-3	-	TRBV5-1	TGCGCCAGCAGTCCCGACAGAAGCACAGATACGCAGTATTTT	CASSPDRSTDTQYF
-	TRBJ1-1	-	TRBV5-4	TGTGCCAGCAGCTTAGGAACAACTGAAGCTTTCTTT	CASSLGTTEAFF
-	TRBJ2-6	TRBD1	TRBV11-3	TGTGCCAGCAGCTTAGGGACAGGGGGCGCAGTCCTGACTTTC	CASSLGTGGAVLTF
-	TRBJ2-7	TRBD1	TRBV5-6	TGTGCCAGCAGCTCTCGGACAGGAGATGAGCAGTACTTC	CASSSRTGDEQYF
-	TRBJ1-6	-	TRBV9	TGTGCCAGCAGCGGAGCAGGGTTTCGGTCACCCCTCCACTTT	CASSGAGFRSPLHF
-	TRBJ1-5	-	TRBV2	TGTGCCAGCAGTGATTGGGAAATGGGGCAGCCCCAGCATTTT	CASSDWEMGQPQHF
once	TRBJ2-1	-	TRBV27	TGTGCCAGCAGTTTTGCCGGGGGTCGGAATGAGCAGTTCTTC	CASSFAGGRNEQFF
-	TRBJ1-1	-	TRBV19	TGTGCCAGTAGTAGCCGGACCCCCGAGCGAAGTGAAGCTTTCTTT	CASSSRTPERSEAFF
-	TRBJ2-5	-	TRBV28	TGTGCCAGCAGTTTCGGCGGCAGGGGACAAGAGACCCAGTACTTC	CASSFGGRGQETQYF
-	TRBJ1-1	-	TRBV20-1	TGCAGTGCTGCCGGGGGTTTTCGAGCTTTCTTT	CSAAGGFRAFF
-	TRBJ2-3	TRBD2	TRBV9	TGTGCCAGCAGCCCCCTAGCGGGTGGCACAGATACGCAGTATTTT	CASSPLAGGTDTQYF
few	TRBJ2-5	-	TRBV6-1	TGTGCCAGCAGTGAACAGATTAACCAAGAGACCCAGTACTTC	CASSEQINQETQYF
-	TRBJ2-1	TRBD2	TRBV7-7	TGTGCTAGCAGCACCGGACTAGCGGGAGTGGGTGAGCAGTTCTTC	CASSTGLAGVGEQFF
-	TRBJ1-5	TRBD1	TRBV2	TGTGCCAGTAATACAGGGGTGGGTCAGCCCCAGCATTTT	CASNTGVGQPQHF
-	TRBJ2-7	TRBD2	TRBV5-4	TGTGCCAGCAGCTCGGGACTAGCGACCCCCGAGCAGTACTTC	CASSSGLATPEQYF
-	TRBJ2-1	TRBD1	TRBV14	TGTGCCAGCAGCCATCTCGAGCTTGGGGACAGGGCCTACAATGAGCAGTTCTTC	CASSHLELGDRAYNEQFF
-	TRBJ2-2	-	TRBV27	TGTGCCAGCAGGTGGAGTGGACCCGGGGAGCTGTTTTTT	CASRWSGPGELFF
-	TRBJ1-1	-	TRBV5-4	TGTGCCAGCAGCCCGGACAGAAGTAACACTGAAGCTTTCTTT	CASSPDRSNTEAFF
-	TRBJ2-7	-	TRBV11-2	TGTGCCAGCAGCTTTGATATTGGGGCAGGCGAGCAGTACTTC	CASSFDIGAGEQYF
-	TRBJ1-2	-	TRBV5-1	TGCGCCAGCAGCACCCAGGGATCTAACTATGGCTACACCTTC	CASSTQGSNYGYTF
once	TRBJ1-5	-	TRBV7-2	TGTGCCAGCAGCTTATCACCAAATCAGCCCCAGCATTTT	CASSLSPNQPQHF
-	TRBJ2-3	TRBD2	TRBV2	TGTGCCAGCAGTGAATATGTAGCGGGAGCTGGGGATACGCAGTATTTT	CASSEYVAGAGDTQYF
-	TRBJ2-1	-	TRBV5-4	TGTGCCAGCAGCAGAGCAGGGATGGGGGATGTTGAGCAGTTCTTC	CASSRAGMGDVEQFF